The 32 T cell receptor beta chains below were found in one sample sequenced in a study of shared clonotypes between healthy human individuals. Naive CD8 cells comprised CD45RO-negative, CCR7-positively selected cells, excluding terminally differentiated effector memory CD45RA+ cells. Measured with immunoSEQ multiplex PCR; TCRdb has only the in-frame clones, and not every one. The profile shows around 600,000 clones, roughly 98% of them singletons. Sequenced: naive CD8+ T cells sorted from blood. The receptors come from a man under 40 in good health.

This chain uses TRBV12-5 with TRBJ2-3; the D gene is possibly TRBD1 (6 bases). Trimming removed 6 bases at V and 3 bases at J, with 10 bases between. The CDR3 has 13 residues. Germline V gives CDR1 LGHNT, CDR2 FRNRAP. The CDR3: CASGKTGTDTQYF. DNA for the CDR3: TGTGCTAGTGGAAAAACAGGGACAGATACGCAGTATTTT.

The V gene is TRBV27, the J gene TRBJ2-7; D gene unclear. There are 14 residues in the CDR3. Germline V gene data show CDR1 as MNHEY and CDR2 as SMNVEV (reference sequence). The V gene lost 4 bases and the J gene lost 2 bases, with 12 bases spanning the gap. The CDR3 nucleotides read TGTGCCAGCAGTTCTCGACAAACTGCCTACGAGCAGTACTTC. It yields the protein CASSSRQTAYEQYF.

The CDR3 region is CASSAYGATNEKLFF. The CDR3 DNA reads as TGTGCCAGCAGCGCATACGGGGCAACTAATGAAAAACTGTTTTTT. This chain uses TRBV7-9 with TRBJ1-4; the D is unclear. CDR3 length: 15 amino acids. CDR1 SEHNR and CDR2 FQNEAQ come from the germline V gene (reference sequence). The germline V and J ends were trimmed by 5 bases and 0 bases, with 10 bases remaining between them.

The genes are TRBV9 and TRBJ2-1; no reliable D call. Per the germline V gene, CDR1 is SGDLS and CDR2 is YYNGEE. The CDR3 sequence is 13 residues long. V lost 3 bases and J lost 8, with 12 bases in between. CDR3: CASSEDEHHEQFF. CDR3 in DNA: TGTGCCAGCAGCGAGGACGAGCACCATGAGCAGTTCTTC.

The chain employs TRBV9 and TRBJ2-5, with a weak D call TRBD2 (5 bases). Germline CDR1 reads SGDLS; CDR2 reads YYNGEE. The CDR3 is made up of 13 amino acids. The V end was cut by 5 bases, the J end by 4 bases, with 12 bases between. The CDR3 sequence is CASSLGVLETQYF. The CDR3 bases are TGTGCCAGCAGTCTCGGGGTACTAGAGACCCAGTACTTC.

The CDR3 DNA is TGTGCCAGCAGTTTAGCGGAGTACAATGAGCAGTTCTTC. Encoded protein: CASSLAEYNEQFF. The J gene is TRBJ2-1, the V gene TRBV28; D is undetermined. V lost 2 bases to trimming and J lost 4 bases, with 6 bases between them. CDR3 length equals 13 residues. Germline V gene sequence: CDR1 MDHEN, CDR2 SYDVKM. Filled out from reference TRBV28 and TRBJ2-1, the complete variable domain reads DVKVTQSSRYLVKRTGEKVFLECVQDMDHENMFWYRQDPGLGLRLIYFSYDVKMKEKGDIPEGYSVSREKKERFSLILESASTNQTSMYLCASSLAEYNEQFFGPGTRLTVL.

This chain links TRBV29-1 with TRBJ2-2; TRBD2 agrees at 8 bases. The length of the CDR3 is 16 residues. Trimming at V came to 4 bases and at J to 0 bases, leaving 7 bases not matched to a gene. The germline V gene has CDR1 SQVTM and CDR2 ANQGSEA. This CDR3 is CSVVSLAGSNTGELFF. As DNA, the CDR3 is TGCAGCGTTGTGTCTTTAGCGGGGTCGAACACCGGGGAGCTGTTTTTT.

This clone was seen once. The chain has TRBV28 and TRBJ2-1, with 9 bases lining up with TRBD1. This CDR3 region has 14 residues. Trimming removed 6 bases from V and 9 bases from J; junction bases left unmatched: 9. Germline values: CDR1 MDHEN, CDR2 SYDVKM. CDR3 protein: CASRPRTGVPEQFF. In nucleotides, the CDR3 is TGTGCCAGCAGGCCTAGGACAGGGGTACCTGAGCAGTTCTTC. The complete variable domain, with remaining parts taken from reference TRBV28 and TRBJ2-1, reads DVKVTQSSRYLVKRTGEKVFLECVQDMDHENMFWYRQDPGLGLRLIYFSYDVKMKEKGDIPEGYSVSREKKERFSLILESASTNQTSMYLCASRPRTGVPEQFFGPGTRLTVL.

J is TRBJ2-3 and V is TRBV27; D unclear. Trimming left V 3 bases short and J 0 bases short, with 10 bases between. The CDR3 extends over 15 amino acids. Germline values: CDR1 MNHEY, CDR2 SMNVEV (reference sequence). The DNA of the CDR3 is TGTGCCAGCAGTTTCCTAAAGTCTAGCACAGATACGCAGTATTTT. Encoded protein: CASSFLKSSTDTQYF.

The chain recombines TRBV13 with TRBJ2-1, with 9 bases identical to TRBD2. The J segment lost 5 bases and the V segment lost 2 bases, leaving 4 bases of the junction unmatched. The germline V gene encodes CDR1 PRHDT and CDR2 FYEKMQ (reference sequence). The CDR3 has 15 amino acids. The CDR3 nucleotides are TGTGCCAGCAGCTTACTAGCGGGAACTAACAATGAGCAGTTCTTC. Translation: CASSLLAGTNNEQFF.

This sequence joins TRBV28 and TRBJ2-1; a weak D match, TRBD2 (6 bases). Trimming pared 6 bases from V and 8 bases from J, leaving 17 bases between. The germline V gene encodes CDR1 MDHEN and CDR2 SYDVKM. The CDR3 extends over 14 amino acids. CDR3 region: CASSRDSPGDEQFF. Here the CDR3 DNA reads TGTGCCAGCAGCCGGGACTCCCCTGGGGATGAGCAGTTCTTC.

The gene calls are TRBV7-8 and TRBJ1-2; D is unclear. V was pared by 1 base and J by 4 bases, with 10 bases between. The V gene's germline CDR1 is SGHVS and CDR2 FQNEAQ. This CDR3 is 14 amino acids long. This chain's CDR3 is CASSLDWNFYGYTF. CDR3 in DNA: TGTGCCAGCAGCTTAGACTGGAATTTCTATGGCTACACCTTC.

The rearrangement joins TRBV4-1 to TRBJ1-5; D gene uncertain. Germline assignment: CDR1 MGHRA and CDR2 YSYEKL. The V gene lost 1 base and the J gene lost 2 bases, with 9 bases spanning the gap. The CDR3 has 15 residues. Written as DNA, the CDR3 is TGCGCCAGCAGCCAAGTTCCGGGAGGCAATCAGCCCCAGCATTTT. It specifies CASSQVPGGNQPQHF.

The rearrangement links TRBV5-6 to TRBJ2-1, with 7 positions matching TRBD2. This CDR3 spans 14 amino acids. Germline V gene sequence: CDR1 SGHDT, CDR2 YYEEEE. With 4 bases clipped from V and 2 bases from J, the junction kept 3 bases outside the gene matches. The CDR3 bases are TGTGCCAGCAGCAGAGCGGGGACCTACAATGAGCAGTTCTTC. Its protein is CASSRAGTYNEQFF.

The V gene is TRBV5-1, the J gene TRBJ2-7, with 8 nucleotides matching TRBD2. V trimming: 3 bases; J trimming: 2 bases; junction bases outside the gene matches: 4. The CDR3 is 14 amino acids. CDR1 is SGHRS and CDR2 is YFSETQ in the germline V gene. For the CDR3, the DNA is TGCGCCAGCAGCTCGGGACTAGTGGCCTACGAGCAGTACTTC. Protein sequence: CASSSGLVAYEQYF.

The chain joins TRBV6-1 to TRBJ2-1; D could derive from TRBD1 or TRBD2 (5 bases each). The CDR3 runs to 14 residues. Germline V gene lookup returns CDR1 MNHNS and CDR2 SASEGT. Trimming pared 3 bases from V and 9 bases from J, leaving 15 bases between. The CDR3 loop reads CASSDYGAGFEQFF. The CDR3 nucleotides are TGTGCCAGCAGTGATTACGGGGCCGGGTTTGAGCAGTTCTTC.

This chain connects TRBV27 to TRBJ2-5; a weak D match, TRBD2 (7 bases). Germline V gives CDR1 MNHEY, CDR2 SMNVEV (reference sequence). The CDR3 covers 14 residues. V gave up 3 bases and J gave up 5 bases, with 13 bases separating them. CDR3 region: CASSLGGAGETQYF. The CDR3 DNA reads as TGTGCCAGCAGTTTGGGGGGGGCAGGGGAGACCCAGTACTTC.

The chain combines TRBV7-9 with TRBJ2-2, with 7 nucleotides matching TRBD2. CDR3 length: 16 residues. With V trimmed by 4 bases and J by 1 base, 6 bases remained unmatched. Germline V gene sequence: CDR1 SEHNR, CDR2 FQNEAQ (reference sequence). CDR3 sequence reads: CASSSPIAGNTGELFF. CDR3 coding DNA: TGTGCCAGCAGCTCCCCGATAGCGGGGAACACCGGGGAGCTGTTTTTT.

The chain carries TRBV29-1 and TRBJ2-5, with D maybe TRBD1 (5 bases). Trimming cost V 2 bases and J 2 bases, with 15 bases left between them. Germline lookup yields CDR1 SQVTM and CDR2 ANQGSEA. The CDR3 is made up of 15 amino acids. In DNA, the CDR3 is TGCAGCGTTGAATGGTGGGGCCAAGAGCAAGAGACCCAGTACTTC. Protein sequence: CSVEWWGQEQETQYF.

Note on this clone: Other DNA sequences in the same sample also yield this CDR3. The chain uses TRBV6-5 and TRBJ2-3; 8 bases agree with TRBD2. Germline V gene sequence: CDR1 MNHEY, CDR2 SVGAGI. V gave up 0 bases and J gave up 1 base; unmatched junction bases: 0. This CDR3 is 15 amino acids long. Here the CDR3 reads CASSYSTSGTDTQYF. The CDR3 DNA follows: TGTGCCAGCAGTTACTCGACTAGCGGCACAGATACGCAGTATTTT.

The V gene is TRBV7-9, the J gene TRBJ1-1; TRBD1 agrees at 9 bases. Germline-derived CDR1 and CDR2 are SEHNR and FQNEAQ (reference sequence). J gave up 10 bases and V 5 bases, and 8 bases lay outside the gene matches. The CDR3 runs 13 residues. The CDR3 DNA reads TGTGCCAGCAGCCAGGGACAGGGATCCGGAGCTTTCTTT. It specifies CASSQGQGSGAFF.

The chain couples TRBV5-1 to TRBJ2-3; tentatively, D is TRBD1 (5 bases). CDR3 length: 14 amino acids. The germline CDR1 and CDR2 sequences are SGHRS and YFSETQ. V lost 0 bases to trimming and J lost 4 bases, with 9 bases between them. The CDR3 is CASSLAQGADTQYF. The CDR3, as DNA: TGCGCCAGCAGCTTGGCTCAGGGCGCAGATACGCAGTATTTT.

The chain joins TRBV5-5 to TRBJ1-5; D not certain. This CDR3 contains 12 residues. The germline V gene has CDR1 SGHKS and CDR2 YYEKEE (reference sequence). V dropped 1 base and J dropped 5 bases, with 4 bases sitting between them. CDR3 residues: CASSLSDQPQHF. CDR3 in DNA: TGTGCCAGCAGCTTGTCTGATCAGCCCCAGCATTTT.

The chain combines TRBV4-1 with TRBJ2-7, with 8 bases lining up with TRBD2. The ends lost 5 bases at V and 5 bases at J; junction bases unmatched: 11. The CDR3 is made up of 15 amino acids. Germline V lookup: CDR1 MGHRA, CDR2 YSYEKL. The CDR3 DNA reads TGCGCCAGCAGCAAGATTCCGGGGGGGCAGGACGAGCAGTACTTC. This encodes CASSKIPGGQDEQYF.

J is TRBJ2-1 and V is TRBV6-1; 8 nucleotides line up with TRBD2. This CDR3 has 17 amino acids. Trimming cost V 2 bases and J 2 bases; bases outside gene matches: 8. The germline CDR1 and CDR2 sequences are MNHNS and SASEGT. CDR3: CASSELRLASAYNEQFF. The CDR3 nucleotides read TGTGCCAGCAGTGAACTCCGACTAGCGTCCGCCTACAATGAGCAGTTCTTC.

V and J are TRBV27 and TRBJ2-7; 7 bases fit TRBD2. Trimming at V came to 8 bases and at J to 3 bases, leaving 10 bases not matched to a gene. CDR3 length equals 14 residues. CDR1 and CDR2 from the germline V gene are MNHEY and SMNVEV (reference sequence). This chain's CDR3 is CASRSGAGFYEQYF. For the CDR3, the DNA is TGTGCCAGCCGCAGCGGGGCCGGTTTCTACGAGCAGTACTTC.

The chain couples TRBV14 to TRBJ2-1; maybe TRBD1 (5 bases). The CDR3 has 17 residues. V was shortened by 0 bases and J by 2 bases, with 14 bases between the two germline ends. Germline assignment: CDR1 SGHDN and CDR2 FVKESK. In DNA form, the CDR3 reads TGTGCCAGCAGCCAAGATCCCGCAGGGCGCCCCTACAATGAGCAGTTCTTC. Its translation is CASSQDPAGRPYNEQFF.

This sequence joins TRBV11-1 and TRBJ2-2, with TRBD2 identical over 7 bases. V dropped 3 bases and J dropped 1; count of bases not matched to a gene: 11. CDR3 size: 18 residues. Germline V gene data show CDR1 as SGHAT and CDR2 as FQDESV (reference sequence). CDR3 loop: CASSLGEGLIGNTGELFF. CDR3 DNA: TGTGCCAGCAGCTTGGGGGAGGGCCTGATAGGGAACACCGGGGAGCTGTTTTTT.

The V and J genes are TRBV5-1 and TRBJ2-1; D is possibly TRBD2 (6 bases). V was clipped by 5 bases and J by 8 bases, with 20 bases between them. The CDR3 runs to 15 residues. The germline gives CDR1 SGHRS, CDR2 YFSETQ. The CDR3 nucleotides are TGCGCCAGCAGGGGGCGGGACGCGGAGGCTCATGAGCAGTTCTTC. It codes for CASRGRDAEAHEQFF.

This clone was seen just once. This chain connects TRBV7-9 to TRBJ2-4; D might be TRBD1 (6 bases). Trimming removed 5 bases at V and 5 bases at J, with 16 bases between. CDR1 is SEHNR and CDR2 is FQNEAQ in the germline V gene (reference sequence). CDR3 size: 15 residues. The CDR3 nucleotides read TGTGCCAGCAGCCGACAGGCCGAGGGTCAAAACATTCAGTACTTC. It specifies CASSRQAEGQNIQYF. Full variable domain (outside the CDR3, taken from reference TRBV7-9 and TRBJ2-4): DTGVSQNPRHKITKRGQNVTFRCDPISEHNRLYWYRQTLGQGPEFLTYFQNEAQLEKSRLLSDRFSAERPKGSFSTLEIQRTEQGDSAMYLCASSRQAEGQNIQYFGAGTRLSVL.

The chain has TRBV7-8 and TRBJ2-7; 10 bases align to TRBD2. The junction had 6 bases not matched to a gene; V was cut back by 5 bases and J by 2 bases. The CDR3 contains 15 residues. Per the germline V gene, CDR1 is SGHVS and CDR2 is FQNEAQ. In DNA form, the CDR3 reads TGTGCCAGCAGCGCCCTAGCGGGAGATCCCTACGAGCAGTACTTC. Translated, it gives CASSALAGDPYEQYF.

A word on this clone: An end of the junction does not agree with germline; a read error may underlie this. CDR3: CASSIGGHGAFF. The CDR3 DNA reads as TGTGCCAGTAGCATAGGAGGTCATGGAGCTTTCTTT. The chain couples TRBV19 to TRBJ1-1; D gene unclear. CDR3 length equals 12 residues. From germline, CDR1 is LNHDA and CDR2 SQIVND (reference sequence).